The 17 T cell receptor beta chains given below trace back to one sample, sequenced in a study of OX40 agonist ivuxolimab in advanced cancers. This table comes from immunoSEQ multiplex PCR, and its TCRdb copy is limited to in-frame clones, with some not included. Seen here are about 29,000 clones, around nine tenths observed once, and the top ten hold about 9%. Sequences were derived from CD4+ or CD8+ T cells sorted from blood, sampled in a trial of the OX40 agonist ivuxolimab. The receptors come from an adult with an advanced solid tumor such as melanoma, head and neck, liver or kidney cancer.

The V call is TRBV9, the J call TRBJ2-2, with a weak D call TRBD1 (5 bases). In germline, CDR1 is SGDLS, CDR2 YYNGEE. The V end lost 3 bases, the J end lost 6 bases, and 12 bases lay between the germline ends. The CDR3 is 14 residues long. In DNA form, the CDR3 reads TGTGCCAGCAGCGAGGACACATGGCCCGGGGAGCTGTTTTTT. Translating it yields CASSEDTWPGELFF. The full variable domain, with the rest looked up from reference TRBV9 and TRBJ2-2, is DSGVTQTPKHLITATGQRVTLRCSPRSGDLSVYWYQQSLDQGLQFLIQYYNGEERAKGNILERFSAQQFPDLHSELNLSSLELGDSALYFCASSEDTWPGELFFGEGSRLTVL.

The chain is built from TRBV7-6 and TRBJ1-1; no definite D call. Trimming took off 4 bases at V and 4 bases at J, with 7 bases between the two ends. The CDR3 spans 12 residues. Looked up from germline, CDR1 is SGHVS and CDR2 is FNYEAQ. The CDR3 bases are TGTGCCAGCAGCTCCGTGGGCACTGAAGCTTTCTTT. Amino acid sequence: CASSSVGTEAFF.

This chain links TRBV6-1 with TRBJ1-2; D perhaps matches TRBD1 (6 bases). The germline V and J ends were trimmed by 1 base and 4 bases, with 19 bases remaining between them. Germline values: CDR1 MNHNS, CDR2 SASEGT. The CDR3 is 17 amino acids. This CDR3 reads CASSEGGGGASGYGYTF. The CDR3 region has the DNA TGTGCCAGCAGTGAAGGGGGAGGGGGGGCCAGTGGCTATGGCTACACCTTC.

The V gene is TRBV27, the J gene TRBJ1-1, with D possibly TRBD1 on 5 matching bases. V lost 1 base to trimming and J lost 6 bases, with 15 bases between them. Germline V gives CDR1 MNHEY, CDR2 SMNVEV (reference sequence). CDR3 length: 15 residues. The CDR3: CASSLYGGGVAEAFF. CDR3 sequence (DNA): TGTGCCAGCAGTTTATACGGGGGGGGAGTCGCTGAAGCTTTCTTT.

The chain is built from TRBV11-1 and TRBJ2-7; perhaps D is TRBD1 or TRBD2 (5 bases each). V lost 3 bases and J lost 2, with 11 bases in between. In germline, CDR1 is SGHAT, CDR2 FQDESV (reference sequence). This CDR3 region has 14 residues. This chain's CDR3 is CASSFRELTYEQYF. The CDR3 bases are TGTGCCAGCAGCTTCAGGGAGCTTACCTACGAGCAGTACTTC.

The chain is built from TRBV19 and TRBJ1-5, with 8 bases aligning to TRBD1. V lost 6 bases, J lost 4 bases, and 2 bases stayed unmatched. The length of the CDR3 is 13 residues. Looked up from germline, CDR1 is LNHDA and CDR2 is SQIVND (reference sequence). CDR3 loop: CASSRQGNQPQHF. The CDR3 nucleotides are TGTGCCAGTAGCAGACAGGGGAATCAGCCCCAGCATTTT.

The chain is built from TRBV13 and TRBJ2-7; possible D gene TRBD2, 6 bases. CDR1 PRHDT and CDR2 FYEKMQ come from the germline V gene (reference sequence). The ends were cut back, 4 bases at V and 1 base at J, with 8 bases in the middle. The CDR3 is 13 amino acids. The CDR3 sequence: CASSWGESYEQYF. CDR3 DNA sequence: TGTGCCAGCAGCTGGGGGGAGTCCTACGAGCAGTACTTC.

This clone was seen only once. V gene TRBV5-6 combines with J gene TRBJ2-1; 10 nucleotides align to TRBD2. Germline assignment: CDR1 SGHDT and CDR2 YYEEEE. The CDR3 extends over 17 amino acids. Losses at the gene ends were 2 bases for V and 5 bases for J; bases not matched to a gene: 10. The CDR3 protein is CASSFPSGGQNNNEQFF. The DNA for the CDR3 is TGTGCCAGCAGCTTTCCTAGCGGGGGACAAAATAACAATGAGCAGTTCTTC.

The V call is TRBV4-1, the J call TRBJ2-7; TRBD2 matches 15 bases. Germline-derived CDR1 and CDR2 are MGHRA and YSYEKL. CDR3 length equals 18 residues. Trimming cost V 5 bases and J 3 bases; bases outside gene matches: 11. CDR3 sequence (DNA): TGCGCCAGCAGCTCCGTTGGGACTAGCGGGAGGAATTACTACGAGCAGTACTTC. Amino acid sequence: CASSSVGTSGRNYYEQYF.

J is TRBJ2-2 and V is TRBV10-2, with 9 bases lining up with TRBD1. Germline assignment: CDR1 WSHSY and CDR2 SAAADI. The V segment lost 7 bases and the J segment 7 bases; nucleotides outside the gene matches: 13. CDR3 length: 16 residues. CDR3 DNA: TGCGCCAGCAACCCGAAGGGGACAGGGTCTATCGGGGAGCTGTTTTTT. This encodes CASNPKGTGSIGELFF.

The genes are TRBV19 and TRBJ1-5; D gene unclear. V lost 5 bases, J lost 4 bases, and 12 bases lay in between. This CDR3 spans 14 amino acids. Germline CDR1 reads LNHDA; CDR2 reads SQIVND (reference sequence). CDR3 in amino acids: CASSGRGLNQPQHF. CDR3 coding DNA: TGTGCCAGTAGTGGTCGGGGTCTGAATCAGCCCCAGCATTTT. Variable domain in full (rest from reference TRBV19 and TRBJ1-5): DGGITQSPKYLFRKEGQNVTLSCEQNLNHDAMYWYRQDPGQGLRLIYYSQIVNDFQKGDIAEGYSVSREKKESFPLTVTSAQKNPTAFYLCASSGRGLNQPQHFGDGTRLSIL.

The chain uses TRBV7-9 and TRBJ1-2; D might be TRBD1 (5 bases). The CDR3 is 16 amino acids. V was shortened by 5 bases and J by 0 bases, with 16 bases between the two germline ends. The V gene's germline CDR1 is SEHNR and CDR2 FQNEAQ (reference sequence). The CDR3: CASSQIGLGPNYGYTF. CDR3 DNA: TGTGCCAGCAGCCAGATTGGACTGGGGCCTAACTATGGCTACACCTTC.

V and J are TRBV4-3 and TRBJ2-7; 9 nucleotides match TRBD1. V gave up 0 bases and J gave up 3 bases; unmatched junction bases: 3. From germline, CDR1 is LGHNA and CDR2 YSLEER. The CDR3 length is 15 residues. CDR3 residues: CASSQEGQGSYEQYF. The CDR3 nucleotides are TGCGCCAGCAGCCAAGAGGGACAGGGCAGCTACGAGCAGTACTTC.

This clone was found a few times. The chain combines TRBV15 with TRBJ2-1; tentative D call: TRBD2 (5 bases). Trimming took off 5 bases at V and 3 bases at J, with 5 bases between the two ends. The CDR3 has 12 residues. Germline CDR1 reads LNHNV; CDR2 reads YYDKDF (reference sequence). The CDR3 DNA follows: TGTGCCACCAGCGGAGGCTACAATGAGCAGTTCTTC. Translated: CATSGGYNEQFF.

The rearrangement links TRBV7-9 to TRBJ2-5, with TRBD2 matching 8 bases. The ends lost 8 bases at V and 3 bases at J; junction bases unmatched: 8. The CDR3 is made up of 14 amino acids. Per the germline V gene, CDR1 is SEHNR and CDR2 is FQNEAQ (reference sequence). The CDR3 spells CASCTSGREETQYF. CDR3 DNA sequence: TGTGCCAGCTGCACAAGCGGGAGAGAAGAGACCCAGTACTTC.

CDR3 loop: CASSENLGTYGYTF. The DNA of the CDR3 is TGTGCCAGCAGTGAAAATCTGGGGACCTATGGCTACACCTTC. The gene calls are TRBV2 and TRBJ1-2, with D possibly TRBD1 on 5 matching bases. There are 14 residues in the CDR3. V gave up 2 bases and J gave up 4 bases, with 11 bases separating them. Germline CDR1 is SNHLY and CDR2 is FYNNEI.

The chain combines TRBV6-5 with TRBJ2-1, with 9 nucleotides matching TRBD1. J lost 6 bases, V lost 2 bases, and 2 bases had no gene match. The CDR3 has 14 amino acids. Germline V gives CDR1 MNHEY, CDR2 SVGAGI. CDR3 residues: CASSYTGGLNEQFF. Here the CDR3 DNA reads TGTGCCAGCAGTTACACAGGGGGCCTCAATGAGCAGTTCTTC.